These T cell receptor beta chains were read from a single sample in a study of control samples from healthy donors and cancer patients. Clones were read by immunoSEQ multiplex PCR, and TCRdb kept only the in-frame ones, dropping some. The sample has about 130,000 clones; around 93% are singletons. Sequenced material: blood. These receptors came from a woman aged 45-65 years in good health. CDR3s include the opening cysteine and the closing phenylalanine or tryptophan. The order of the fields is clone size, V gene, D gene, J gene, CDR3 DNA, CDR3 protein. The D gene is left open where the match is weak. Clone size is shown for a subset of rows, as once, few, many or a class of expanded clone.

NA	TRBV27	NA	TRBJ2-5	TGTGCCAGCAGTCTTAGGTGGGGCCAAGAGACCCAGTACTTC	CASSLRWGQETQYF
NA	TRBV27	TRBD2	TRBJ2-1	TGTGCCAGCAGTTTAGGACTAGCGGGAGTAGACAATGAGCAGTTCTTC	CASSLGLAGVDNEQFF
NA	TRBV2	TRBD1	TRBJ1-2	TGTGCCAGCAGAGAAACAGGGGTTGGCTACACCTTC	CASRETGVGYTF
NA	TRBV7-8	NA	TRBJ1-2	TGTGCCAGCAGCTTAGGATTTCCGGCGGATGGCTACACCTTC	CASSLGFPADGYTF
NA	TRBV2	TRBD1	TRBJ2-3	TGTGCCAGCAGTAAGGACAGGGCGTCAGATACGCAGTATTTT	CASSKDRASDTQYF
NA	TRBV7-9	NA	TRBJ1-3	TGTGCCAGCAGCTCCAGGGCGCGAGGAAACACCATATATTTT	CASSSRARGNTIYF
NA	TRBV6-4	NA	TRBJ2-1	TGTGCCAGCAGCTCGAAGCTAGCCGGTCACAATGAGCAGTTCTTC	CASSSKLAGHNEQFF
NA	TRBV10-3	TRBD1	TRBJ1-2	TGTGCCATCAGTGAATATCGGACAGGGAGGAGAGGCTACACCTTC	CAISEYRTGRRGYTF
once	TRBV5-1	NA	TRBJ1-1	TGCGCCAGCAGCTTGGCCGGGGACCAGAACACTGAAGCTTTCTTT	CASSLAGDQNTEAFF
NA	TRBV30	NA	TRBJ1-4	TGTGCCTGGAGGCCCTCAGGGGCTGAAAAACTGTTTTTT	CAWRPSGAEKLFF
NA	TRBV5-1	NA	TRBJ1-2	TGCGCCAGCAGCCCGAGAGAAATCCTAAACTATGGCTACACCTTC	CASSPREILNYGYTF
NA	TRBV5-1	NA	TRBJ1-4	TGCGCCAGCAGCCTGAACACCGCAACTAATGAAAAACTGTTTTTT	CASSLNTATNEKLFF
NA	TRBV11-3	TRBD2	TRBJ2-3	TGTGCCAGCAGCAGGGGACTAGCGGGATCCGGAGATACGCAGTATTTT	CASSRGLAGSGDTQYF
few	TRBV7-9	NA	TRBJ2-3	TGTGCCAGCAGCTTATCGGTTAGCTTGACAGATACGCAGTATTTT	CASSLSVSLTDTQYF
NA	TRBV19	NA	TRBJ2-2	TGTGCCAGTAGTGCAATACAGGGTGGGAGCGTCGGGGAGCTGTTTTTT	CASSAIQGGSVGELFF
NA	TRBV27	TRBD1	TRBJ1-1	TGTGCCAGCAGTTCGGAGCCCCAGGGGGCTGAAGCTTTCTTT	CASSSEPQGAEAFF
NA	TRBV3-1/TRBV3-2	TRBD2	TRBJ2-5	TGTGCCAGCAGCCAAGATCAGGACGGGAGGTGGGGGACCCAGTACTTC	CASSQDQDGRWGTQYF
NA	TRBV30	NA	TRBJ2-2	TGTGCCTGGAGTGTACTCGGAAACACCGGGGAGCTGTTTTTT	CAWSVLGNTGELFF
once	TRBV6-5	NA	TRBJ1-2	TGTGCCAGCAGTTTGGACGGGACCCTTGGGGGCTACACCTTC	CASSLDGTLGGYTF
NA	TRBV3-1/TRBV3-2	TRBD2	TRBJ2-1	TGTGCCAGCAGCCAAGATTCAGGAGCGGGGCTCTGGAATGAGCAGTTCTTC	CASSQDSGAGLWNEQFF
NA	TRBV14	TRBD2	TRBJ2-1	TGTGCCAGCAGCCAAGGGCTCGGGGGGTACAATGAGCAGTTCTTC	CASSQGLGGYNEQFF
once	TRBV9	NA	TRBJ1-3	TGTGCCAGCAAGCGTAGAGGAGGCCAGAGCTCTGGAAACACCATATATTTT	CASKRRGGQSSGNTIYF
few	TRBV5-5	NA	TRBJ2-7	TGTGCCAGCAGCTTGTCTGGGGGCGGTTACGAGCAGTACTTC	CASSLSGGGYEQYF
NA	TRBV6-5	NA	TRBJ1-2	TGTGCCAGCAGTTTGGGACGGTCCTATGGCTACACCTTC	CASSLGRSYGYTF
NA	TRBV5-1	NA	TRBJ2-2	TGCGCCAGCAGTAGGGAGAACACCGGGGAGCTGTTTTTT	CASSRENTGELFF
many	TRBV2	TRBD2	TRBJ2-7	TGTGCCAGCAGTGTCCTAGCGGGGGGGAACGAGCAGTACTTC	CASSVLAGGNEQYF